These 10 T cell receptor beta chains originate from one sample sequenced in a study of human T cells and chemical hapten exposure. Time point here: pre-sensitization, week 0. Treatment in this sample: therapeutic diphenylcyclopropenone sensitization with weekly scalp DPC. TCRdb processed the RACE reads anew with MiXCR; each CDR3 protein has one entry. This sample yields about 380,000 distinct CDR3 sequences, of which about 5.1% are seen a single time; roughly 2.6% belongs to the top ten. This specimen was whole blood, taken in connection with sensitization to the hapten diphenylcyclopropenone (DPC). These receptors were obtained from a woman aged 45-65 years with alopecia areata. Some clones in this sample may be carry-over from other donors' samples.

The chain couples TRBV5-4 to TRBJ2-1, with 9 bases aligning to TRBD1. CDR1 and CDR2 from the germline V gene are SGHNT and YYREEE (reference sequence). This CDR3 is 15 amino acids long. Unmatched junction bases numbered 4, after V lost 1 base and J lost 5 bases. The CDR3 nucleotides read TGTGCCAGCAGCTTGAGGGACAGGGCCGACAATGAGCAGTTCTTC. This codes for CASSLRDRADNEQFF.

The sample holds a few counts of this clonotype. The chain has TRBV6-2 or TRBV6-3 and TRBJ1-5; TRBD1 matches at 10 bases. Germline values: CDR1 MNHEY, CDR2 SVGEGT. This CDR3 spans 15 amino acids. J lost 6 bases, V lost 6 bases, and 8 bases had no gene match. The CDR3 protein is CASSPTGGNGQPQHF. CDR3 coding DNA: TGTGCCAGCAGCCCGACAGGGGGCAACGGTCAGCCCCAGCATTTT.

This clonotype showed up many times. The chain is built from TRBV29-1 and TRBJ2-4; 7 bases are a match to TRBD2. V lost 4 bases and J lost 0; bases outside the gene matches: 3. The length of the CDR3 is 14 residues. Germline V lookup: CDR1 SQVTM, CDR2 ANQGSEA. This CDR3 reads CSVVGGGAKNIQYF. CDR3 DNA sequence: TGCAGCGTTGTTGGGGGGGGAGCCAAAAACATTCAGTACTTC.

This clonotype appeared many times. The rearrangement links TRBV6-6 to TRBJ1-4; D gene unclear. The V end was cut by 11 bases, the J end by 3 bases, with 16 bases between. The CDR3 sequence is 14 residues long. Germline V gene lookup returns CDR1 MNHNY and CDR2 SVGAGI (reference sequence). CDR3 in amino acids: CASSAAAANEKLFF. For the CDR3, the DNA is TGTGCCTCCTCGGCGGCGGCCGCTAATGAAAAACTGTTTTTT.

There are a few counts of this clonotype. V gene TRBV20-1 combines with J gene TRBJ1-2; 7 bases line up with TRBD1. V lost 6 bases and J lost 0; bases outside the gene matches: 4. Germline-derived CDR1 and CDR2 are DFQATT and SNEGSKA (reference sequence). The CDR3 is 13 amino acids. DNA for the CDR3: TGCAGTGCCGGGGACAGAACTAACTATGGCTACACCTTC. Residues: CSAGDRTNYGYTF.

In its sample, this clonotype was seen many times. V and J are TRBV18 and TRBJ1-2; 7 positions agree with TRBD1. Germline V lookup: CDR1 KGHSH, CDR2 LQKENI. The V and J ends lost 3 bases and 5 bases, in that order; junction bases with no gene match: 6. The CDR3 extends over 14 amino acids. CDR3 in amino acids: CASSPATGVYGYTF. DNA of the CDR3: TGTGCCAGCTCACCCGCAACAGGGGTTTATGGCTACACCTTC. Drawing the rest from reference TRBV18 and TRBJ1-2, the complete variable domain is NAGVMQNPRHLVRRRGQEARLRCSPMKGHSHVYWYRQLPEEGLKFMVYLQKENIIDESGMPKERFSAEFPKEGPSILRIQQVVRGDSAAYFCASSPATGVYGYTFGSGTRLTVV.

The chain joins TRBV20-1 to TRBJ1-5; unclear D gene. Germline values: CDR1 DFQATT, CDR2 SNEGSKA (reference sequence). Trimming removed 6 bases from V and 2 bases from J, with 14 bases in between. The CDR3 covers 14 residues. CDR3 protein: CSAYGGRGNQPQHF. In DNA, the CDR3 is TGCAGTGCCTACGGAGGACGGGGCAATCAGCCCCAGCATTTT.

This clonotype was detected a few times. The V call is TRBV7-2, the J call TRBJ2-4; D might be TRBD1 (5 bases). CDR1 SGHTA and CDR2 FQGNSA come from the germline V gene. Trimming took off 4 bases at V and 7 bases at J, with 14 bases between the two ends. The CDR3 runs to 14 residues. The CDR3 DNA follows: TGTGCCAGCAGCTGGAAGGGGTCAGGGAACATTCAGTACTTC. Residues: CASSWKGSGNIQYF.

This clonotype was found many times. This chain connects TRBV4-2 to TRBJ2-1; 8 positions agree with TRBD2. J gave up 7 bases and V 0 bases, and 5 bases lay outside the gene matches. The CDR3 has 15 residues. Germline CDR1 reads LGHNA; CDR2 reads YNFKEQ. This chain's CDR3 is CASSQEVERGNEQFF. DNA for the CDR3: TGTGCCAGCAGCCAAGAGGTGGAGCGGGGGAATGAGCAGTTCTTC.

This clonotype was counted a few times. The chain links TRBV21-1 to TRBJ1-5; TRBD1 is the table's D call, not checked against the DNA. TRBV21-1 counts as a pseudogene. This CDR3 contains 14 residues. The CDR3, as DNA: TGTGCCAGCAGCAAAGGAGGGGGCAGTCAGCCCCAGCATTTT. Amino acids: CASSKGGGSQPQHF.